This TCR beta chain appears in the sequencing data of a study of T cells after yellow fever vaccination. Study overall: Fractions low in cell number were prepared with SMART-Seq v4 Ultra Low Input.

Study observations and caveats: FACS-sorted repertoires could contain abundant clonotypes contaminating from the bulk population. At 95% to 97% for CD4 and roughly 87% for CD8, most primary-vaccination clones showed up again after the booster. Overall, a small share of clonotypes was seen in both CD4 and CD8 compartments.

This clonotype was counted only a few times. What it recognizes is unknown. One entry per CDR3 protein results from TCRdb running MiXCR on the 5' RACE reads. In the table there are about 170,000 distinct CDR3 sequences, 8% to 13% of which are singletons. Sequenced here: CD8+ T cells sorted from PBMCs, sampled 15 days after the yellow fever booster vaccination. The sequence was obtained from a man aged 18 to 30 who received the YFV17D yellow fever vaccine.

CDR3: CSARVHGLSADTQYF. In nucleotides, the CDR3 is TGCAGTGCTAGAGTTCATGGGTTATCAGCAGATACGCAGTATTTT. This chain links TRBV20-1 with TRBJ2-3; D uncertain. V lost 1 base, J lost 4 bases, and 15 bases lay in between. This CDR3 spans 15 amino acids. Germline CDR1 DFQATT, CDR2 SNEGSKA (reference sequence).